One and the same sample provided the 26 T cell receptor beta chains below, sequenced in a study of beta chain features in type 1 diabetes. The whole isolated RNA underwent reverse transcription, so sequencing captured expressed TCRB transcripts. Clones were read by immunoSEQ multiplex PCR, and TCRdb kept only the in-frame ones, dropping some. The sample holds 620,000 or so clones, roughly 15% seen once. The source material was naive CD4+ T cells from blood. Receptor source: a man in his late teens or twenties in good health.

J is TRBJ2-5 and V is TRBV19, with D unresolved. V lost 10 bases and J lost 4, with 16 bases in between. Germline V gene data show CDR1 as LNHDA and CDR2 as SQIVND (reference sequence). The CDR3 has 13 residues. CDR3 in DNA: TGTGCCACCAGGAGACACAGTCGAGAGACCCAGTACTTC. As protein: CATRRHSRETQYF.

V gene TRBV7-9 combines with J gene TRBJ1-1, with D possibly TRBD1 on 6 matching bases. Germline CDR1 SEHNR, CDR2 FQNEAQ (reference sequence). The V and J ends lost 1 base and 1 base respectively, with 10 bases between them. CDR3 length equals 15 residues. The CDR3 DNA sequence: TGTGCCAGCAGCTTAGACGGGGGCTGGAACACTGAAGCTTTCTTT. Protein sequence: CASSLDGGWNTEAFF.

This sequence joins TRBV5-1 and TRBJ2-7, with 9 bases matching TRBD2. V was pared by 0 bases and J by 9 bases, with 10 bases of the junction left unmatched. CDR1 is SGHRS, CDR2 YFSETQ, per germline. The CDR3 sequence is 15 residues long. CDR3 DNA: TGCGCCAGCAGCTTGGCCGGGACTAGCCACCTAGGGCAGTACTTC. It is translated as CASSLAGTSHLGQYF.

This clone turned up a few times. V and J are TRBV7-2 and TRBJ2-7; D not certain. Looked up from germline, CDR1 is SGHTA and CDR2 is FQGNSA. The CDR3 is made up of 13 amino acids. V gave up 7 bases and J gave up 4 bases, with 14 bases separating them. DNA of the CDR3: TGTGCCAGCACCCTGGGGATACAATACGAGCAGTACTTC. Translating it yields CASTLGIQYEQYF.

CDR3 nucleotides: TGCGCCAGCAGCTTGGCCCTGTACTCCGAGCAGTACTTC. This codes for CASSLALYSEQYF. J is TRBJ2-7 and V is TRBV5-1; D uncertain. Trimming removed 0 bases at V and 6 bases at J, with 10 bases between. This CDR3 has 13 amino acids. The germline V gene encodes CDR1 SGHRS and CDR2 YFSETQ.

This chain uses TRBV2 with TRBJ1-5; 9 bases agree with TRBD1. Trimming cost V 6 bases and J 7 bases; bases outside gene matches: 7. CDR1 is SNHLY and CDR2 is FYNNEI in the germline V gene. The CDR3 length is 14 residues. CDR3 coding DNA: TGTGCCAGCAGCGCACAGGGGGCAAAGCAGCCCCAGCATTTT. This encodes CASSAQGAKQPQHF. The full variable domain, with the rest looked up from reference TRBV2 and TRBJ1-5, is EPEVTQTPSHQVTQMGQEVILRCVPISNHLYFYWYRQILGQKVEFLVSFYNNEISEKSEIFDDQFSVERPDGSNFTLKIRSTKLEDSAMYFCASSAQGAKQPQHFGDGTRLSIL.

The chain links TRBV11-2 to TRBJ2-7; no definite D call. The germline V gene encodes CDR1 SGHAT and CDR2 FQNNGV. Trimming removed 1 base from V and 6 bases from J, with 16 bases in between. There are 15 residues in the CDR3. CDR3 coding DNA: TGTGCCAGCAGCTTAGCAACAGTACGGTCCGGCGAGCAGTACTTC. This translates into CASSLATVRSGEQYF.

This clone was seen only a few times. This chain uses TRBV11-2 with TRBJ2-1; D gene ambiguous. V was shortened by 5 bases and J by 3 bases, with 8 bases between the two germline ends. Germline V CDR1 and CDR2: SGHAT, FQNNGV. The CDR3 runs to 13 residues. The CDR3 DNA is TGTGCCAGCAGCGCGGAGCTCTACAATGAGCAGTTCTTC. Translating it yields CASSAELYNEQFF.

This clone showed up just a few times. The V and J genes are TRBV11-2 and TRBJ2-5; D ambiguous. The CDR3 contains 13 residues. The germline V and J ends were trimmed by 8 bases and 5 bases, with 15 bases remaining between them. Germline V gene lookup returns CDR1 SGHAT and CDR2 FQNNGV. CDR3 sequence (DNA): TGTGCCAGCGGCGTAGGGCTCCTGGAGACCCAGTACTTC. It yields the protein CASGVGLLETQYF.

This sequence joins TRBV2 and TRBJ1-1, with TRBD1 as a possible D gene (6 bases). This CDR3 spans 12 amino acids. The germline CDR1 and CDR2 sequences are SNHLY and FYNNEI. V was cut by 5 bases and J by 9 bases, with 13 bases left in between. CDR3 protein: CASSPRGPKAFF. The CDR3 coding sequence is TGTGCCAGCAGTCCCAGGGGCCCGAAAGCTTTCTTT.

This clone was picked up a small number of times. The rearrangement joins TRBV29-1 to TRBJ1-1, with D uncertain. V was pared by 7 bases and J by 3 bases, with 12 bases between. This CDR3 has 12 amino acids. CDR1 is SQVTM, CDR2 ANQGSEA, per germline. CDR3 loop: CSASISDTEAFF. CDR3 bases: TGCAGCGCTTCCATTTCCGACACTGAAGCTTTCTTT.

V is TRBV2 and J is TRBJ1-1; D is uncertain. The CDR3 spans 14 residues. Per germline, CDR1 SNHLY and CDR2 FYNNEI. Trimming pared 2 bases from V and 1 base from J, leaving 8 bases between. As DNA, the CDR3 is TGTGCCAGCAGTGAATCGGGTCGGAACACTGAAGCTTTCTTT. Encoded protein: CASSESGRNTEAFF.

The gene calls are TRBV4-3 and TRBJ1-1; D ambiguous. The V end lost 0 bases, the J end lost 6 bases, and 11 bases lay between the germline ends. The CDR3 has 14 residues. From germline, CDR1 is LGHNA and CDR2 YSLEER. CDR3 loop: CASSQELSRAEAFF. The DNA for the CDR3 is TGCGCCAGCAGCCAAGAACTGTCCCGGGCTGAAGCTTTCTTT.

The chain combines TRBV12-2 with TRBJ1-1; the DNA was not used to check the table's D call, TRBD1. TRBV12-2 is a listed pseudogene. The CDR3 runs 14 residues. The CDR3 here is CARSAKQGCTEAFF. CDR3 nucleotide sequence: TGTGCAAGGTCCGCAAAACAGGGATGTACTGAAGCTTTCTTT.

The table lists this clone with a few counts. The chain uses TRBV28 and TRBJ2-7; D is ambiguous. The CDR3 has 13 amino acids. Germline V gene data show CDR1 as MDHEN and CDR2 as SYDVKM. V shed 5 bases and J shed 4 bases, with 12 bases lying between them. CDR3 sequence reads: CASSGPPKYEQYF. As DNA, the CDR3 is TGTGCCAGCAGTGGCCCACCGAAATACGAGCAGTACTTC.

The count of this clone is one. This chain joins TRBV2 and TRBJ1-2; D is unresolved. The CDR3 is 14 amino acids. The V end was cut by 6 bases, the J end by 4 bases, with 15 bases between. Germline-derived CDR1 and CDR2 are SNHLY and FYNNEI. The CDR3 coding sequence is TGTGCCAGCAGGCCGGAGGGAGCAGTCTATGGCTACACCTTC. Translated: CASRPEGAVYGYTF.

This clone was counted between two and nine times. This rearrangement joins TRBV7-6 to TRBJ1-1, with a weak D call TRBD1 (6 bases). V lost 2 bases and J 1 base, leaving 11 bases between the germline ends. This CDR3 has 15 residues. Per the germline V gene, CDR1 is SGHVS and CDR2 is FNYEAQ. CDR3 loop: CASSLMGQTNTEAFF. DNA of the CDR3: TGTGCCAGCAGCTTAATGGGACAAACGAACACTGAAGCTTTCTTT.

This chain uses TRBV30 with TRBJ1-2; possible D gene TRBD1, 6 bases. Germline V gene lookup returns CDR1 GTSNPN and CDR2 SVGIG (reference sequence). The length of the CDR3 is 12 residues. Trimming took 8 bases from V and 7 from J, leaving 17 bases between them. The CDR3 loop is CARGDTWSGYTF. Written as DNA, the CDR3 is TGTGCCCGCGGGGACACCTGGTCTGGCTACACCTTC.

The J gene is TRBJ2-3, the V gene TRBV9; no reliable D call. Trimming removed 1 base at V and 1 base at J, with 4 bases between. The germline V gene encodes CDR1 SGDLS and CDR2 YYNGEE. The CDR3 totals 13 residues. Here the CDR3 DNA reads TGTGCCAGCAGCGTACAGGGCACAGATACGCAGTATTTT. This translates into CASSVQGTDTQYF.

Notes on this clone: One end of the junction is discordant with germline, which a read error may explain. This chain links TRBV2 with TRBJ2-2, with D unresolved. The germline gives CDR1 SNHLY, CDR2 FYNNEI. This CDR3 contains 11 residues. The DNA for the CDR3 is TGTGCCAGCAGGGAAGCCGGGGAGCTGTTTTTT. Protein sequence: CASREAGELFF.

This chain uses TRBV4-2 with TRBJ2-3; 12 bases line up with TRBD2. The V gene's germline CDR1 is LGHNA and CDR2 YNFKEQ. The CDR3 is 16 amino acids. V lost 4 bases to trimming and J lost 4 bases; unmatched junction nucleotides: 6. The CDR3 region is CASSRLTSGSSDTQYF. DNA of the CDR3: TGTGCCAGCAGCCGCCTGACTAGCGGGAGTTCAGATACGCAGTATTTT.

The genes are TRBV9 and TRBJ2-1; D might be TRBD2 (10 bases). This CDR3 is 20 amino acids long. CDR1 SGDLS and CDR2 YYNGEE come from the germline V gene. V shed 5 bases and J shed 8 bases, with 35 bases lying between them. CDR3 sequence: CASRPGTGTSAGGPVHEQFF. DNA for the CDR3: TGTGCCAGCAGACCCGGGACAGGGACATCAGCGGGAGGGCCGGTACATGAGCAGTTCTTC.

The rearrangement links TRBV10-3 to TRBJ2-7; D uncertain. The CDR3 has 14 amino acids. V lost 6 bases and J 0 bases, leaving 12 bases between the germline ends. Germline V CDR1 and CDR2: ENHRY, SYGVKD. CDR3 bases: TGTGCCATCAGGGCCCCCGCCGACTCCTACGAGCAGTACTTC. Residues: CAIRAPADSYEQYF.

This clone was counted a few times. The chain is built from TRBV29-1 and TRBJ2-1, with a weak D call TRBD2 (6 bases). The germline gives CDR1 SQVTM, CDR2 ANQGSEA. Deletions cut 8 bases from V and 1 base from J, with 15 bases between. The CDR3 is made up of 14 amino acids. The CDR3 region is CSSRGLPSYNEQFF. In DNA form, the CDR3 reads TGCAGCTCAAGGGGACTCCCTTCCTACAATGAGCAGTTCTTC.

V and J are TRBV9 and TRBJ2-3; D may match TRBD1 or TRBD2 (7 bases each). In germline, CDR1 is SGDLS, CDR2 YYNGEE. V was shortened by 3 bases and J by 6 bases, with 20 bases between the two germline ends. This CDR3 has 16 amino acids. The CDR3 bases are TGTGCCAGCAGCGCCGAGACGACAGGGACTATGGATACGCAGTATTTT. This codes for CASSAETTGTMDTQYF. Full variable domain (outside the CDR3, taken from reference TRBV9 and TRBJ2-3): DSGVTQTPKHLITATGQRVTLRCSPRSGDLSVYWYQQSLDQGLQFLIQYYNGEERAKGNILERFSAQQFPDLHSELNLSSLELGDSALYFCASSAETTGTMDTQYFGPGTRLTVL.

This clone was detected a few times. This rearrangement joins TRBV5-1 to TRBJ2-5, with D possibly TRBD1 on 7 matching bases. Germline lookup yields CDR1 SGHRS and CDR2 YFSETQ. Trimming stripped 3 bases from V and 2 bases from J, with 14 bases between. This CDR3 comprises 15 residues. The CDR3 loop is CASSSNPGGQETQYF. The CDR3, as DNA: TGCGCCAGCAGCTCAAATCCAGGGGGGCAAGAGACCCAGTACTTC. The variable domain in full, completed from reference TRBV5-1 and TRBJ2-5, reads KAGVTQTPRYLIKTRGQQVTLSCSPISGHRSVSWYQQTPGQGLQFLFEYFSETQRNKGNFPGRFSGRQFSNSRSEMNVSTLELGDSALYLCASSSNPGGQETQYFGPGTRLLVL.